This T cell receptor beta chain appears in the sequencing data of a study of CD8+CD57+ T cells in acquired aplastic anemia. Across the whole study: The sorted CD4+ and CD8+ cells yielded an average around 3 ug of DNA. Healthy donor CD4+ cell samples had a mean of around 11 million reads.

Researchers used genomic DNA as the template to profile TCR beta VDJ and CDR3. TCRdb re-called the reads with MiXCR, one entry per CDR3 protein. Of 400,000 to 450,000 distinct CDR3 sequences in the sample, around 72% were seen once. This clonotype was observed many times. The target antigen is unknown. Study results and limitations: Patients and controls shared over 25 CD8+ CDR3 sequences, highly expressed in patients. Patient and control CD8+ Simpson's diversity was not significantly different.

The V gene lost 4 bases and the J gene lost 2 bases, with 3 bases spanning the gap. This CDR3 is 11 amino acids long. Germline CDR1 SGHVS, CDR2 FQNEAQ. Sample: sorted CD4+, CD8+, or CD8+CD57+ T cells (not recorded which) from PBMCs. This clonotype was sampled from a human donor in good health, serving as a control. The chain is built from TRBV7-8 and TRBJ2-7; D unclear. The CDR3 reads CASSWTYEQYF. For the CDR3, the DNA is TGTGCCAGCAGCTGGACCTACGAGCAGTACTTC.